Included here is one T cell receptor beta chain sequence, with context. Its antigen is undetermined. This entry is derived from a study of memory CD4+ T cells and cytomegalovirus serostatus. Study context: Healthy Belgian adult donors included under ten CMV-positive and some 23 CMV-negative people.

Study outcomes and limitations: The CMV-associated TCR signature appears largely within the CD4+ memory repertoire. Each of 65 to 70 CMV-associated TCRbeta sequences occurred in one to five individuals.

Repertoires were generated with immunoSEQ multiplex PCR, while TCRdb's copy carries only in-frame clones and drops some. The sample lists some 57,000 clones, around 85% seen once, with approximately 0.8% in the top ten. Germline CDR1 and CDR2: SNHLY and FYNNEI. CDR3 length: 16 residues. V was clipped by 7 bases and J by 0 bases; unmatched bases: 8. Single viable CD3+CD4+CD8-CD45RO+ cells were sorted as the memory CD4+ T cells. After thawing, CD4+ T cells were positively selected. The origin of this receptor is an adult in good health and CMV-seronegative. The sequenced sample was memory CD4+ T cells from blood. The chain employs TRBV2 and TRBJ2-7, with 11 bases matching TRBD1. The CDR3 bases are TGTGCCAGCACCGGGACAGGGGGGTCGAGCTCCTACGAGCAGTACTTC. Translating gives CASTGTGGSSSYEQYF. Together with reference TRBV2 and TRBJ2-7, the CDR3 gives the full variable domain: EPEVTQTPSHQVTQMGQEVILRCVPISNHLYFYWYRQILGQKVEFLVSFYNNEISEKSEIFDDQFSVERPDGSNFTLKIRSTKLEDSAMYFCASTGTGGSSSYEQYFGPGTRLTVT.